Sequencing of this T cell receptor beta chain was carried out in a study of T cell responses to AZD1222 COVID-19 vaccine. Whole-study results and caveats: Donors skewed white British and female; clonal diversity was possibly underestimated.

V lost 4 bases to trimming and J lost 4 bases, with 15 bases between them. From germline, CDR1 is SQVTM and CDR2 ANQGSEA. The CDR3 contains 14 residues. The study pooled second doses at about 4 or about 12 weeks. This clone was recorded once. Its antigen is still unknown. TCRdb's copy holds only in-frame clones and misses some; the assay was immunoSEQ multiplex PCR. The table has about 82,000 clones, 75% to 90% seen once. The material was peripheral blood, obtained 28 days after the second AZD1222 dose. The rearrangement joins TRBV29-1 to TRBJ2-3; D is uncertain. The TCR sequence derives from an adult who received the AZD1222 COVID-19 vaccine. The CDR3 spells CSVAPPFRPDTQYF. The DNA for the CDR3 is TGCAGCGTTGCTCCTCCGTTTAGACCAGATACGCAGTATTTT.